The source of this T cell receptor (beta chain) is a study of blood T cell repertoires in COVID-19. Whole-study context: The origin of the acute and convalescent COVID-19 samples was the United States, Italy and Spain. T cells, B-cell-depleted T cells, or PBMCs supplied cDNA or gDNA.

After removal of 5 bases from V and 9 bases from J, the junction contained 6 bases not matched to a gene. The CDR3 consists of 14 residues. CDR1 LGHDT and CDR2 YNNKEL come from the germline V gene (reference sequence). Methods used by the authors: Amplification of reference gene primers provided the estimated nucleated cell counts. Clones were read by immunoSEQ multiplex PCR, and TCRdb kept only the in-frame ones, dropping some. V, J and clone size are those of that table, while D and trimming were read from the DNA. This sample has tens of thousands of clones, with roughly 84% found just once. The sequenced sample consisted of peripheral blood. The rearrangement joins TRBV3-1 (or the pseudogene TRBV3-2) to TRBJ1-6; the match to TRBD1 covers 8 bases. The sequence came from an older man with active or convalescent COVID-19. CDR3 loop: CASSLGQDFSPLHF. For the CDR3, the DNA is TGTGCCAGCAGCTTGGGACAGGACTTTTCACCCCTCCACTTT.